The 5 T cell receptor beta chains presented below share a single source sample, sequenced in a study of blood T cell repertoires in COVID-19 (dated by TCRdb to the early 2020s). Preparation of the library involved the immunoSEQ multiplex PCR assay. TCRdb limited this immuneACCESS table to in-frame rearrangements with V and J called. A share of clones is missing; checked studies link under half to unresolved V genes, and the rest is unexplained. Within this sample are around 280,000 clones, with around nine tenths of them counted one time only. The ten largest clones represent around 1.2% of the sample. The sequencing sample was made of peripheral blood. The receptor source for this set is a man between 65 and 85 years old with acute or convalescent COVID-19.

The V gene is TRBV9, the J gene TRBJ2-3; 12 bases are shared with TRBD1. After removal of 0 bases from V and 1 base from J, the junction contained 21 bases not matched to a gene. The CDR3 is made up of 23 amino acids. Germline-derived CDR1 and CDR2 are SGDLS and YYNGEE. CDR3 sequence: CASSVGGTGGVGVLTGGTDTQYF. CDR3 DNA sequence: TGTGCCAGCAGCGTAGGCGGGACAGGGGGCGTCGGGGTACTAACGGGGGGCACAGATACGCAGTATTTT.

This clone was observed a handful of times. The CDR3 sequence is CASSLVGTGNPPLHF. In DNA form, the CDR3 reads TGTGCCAGCAGCTTAGTGGGGACAGGGAATCCACCCCTCCACTTT. The chain couples TRBV7-2 to TRBJ1-6; 9 nucleotides agree with TRBD1. Germline V gene data show CDR1 as SGHTA and CDR2 as FQGNSA. Trimming removed 1 base from V and 11 bases from J; junction bases left unmatched: 6. The CDR3 is made up of 15 amino acids.

The genes are TRBV29-1 and TRBJ1-5; TRBD1 is a possible D gene (5 bases). Germline CDR1 is SQVTM and CDR2 is ANQGSEA. The CDR3 covers 13 residues. The V end lost 4 bases, the J end lost 5 bases, and 12 bases lay between the germline ends. CDR3 loop: CSVAQGRDQPQHF. For the CDR3, the DNA is TGCAGCGTTGCTCAGGGTAGGGATCAGCCCCAGCATTTT.

Note on this clone: The sample has other DNA sequences that encode this CDR3 too. This chain links TRBV5-1 with TRBJ2-1; TRBD2 aligns across 10 bases. CDR3 length: 16 amino acids. Trimming took 0 bases from V and 0 from J; bases not matched to a gene: 0. Germline V CDR1 and CDR2: SGHRS, YFSETQ. The CDR3 reads CASSLASGSSYNEQFF. CDR3 DNA sequence: TGCGCCAGCAGCTTGGCTAGCGGGAGCTCCTACAATGAGCAGTTCTTC.

This clone was seen a single time. This sequence joins TRBV7-2 and TRBJ2-5; 8 bases align to TRBD2. This CDR3 region has 16 residues. The germline gives CDR1 SGHTA, CDR2 FQGNSA. The V and J ends lost 5 bases and 5 bases, in that order; junction bases with no gene match: 13. The CDR3 spells CASSPTSGKRFETQYF. The CDR3 DNA reads as TGTGCCAGCAGCCCAACTAGCGGTAAACGATTCGAGACCCAGTACTTC.